These 5 T cell receptor beta chains were sequenced from one sample in a study of radiation and T cells in renal cell carcinoma. The time point denotes: blood 4 weeks post-SBRT, at nephrectomy. Sample treatment: 15 Gy SBRT to primary tumor, nephrectomy 4 weeks later. Some clones are missing from TCRdb's copy, which holds only in-frame ones; the method was immunoSEQ multiplex PCR. The sample consists of 97,000 or so clones, 84% of them appearing once. Source: blood, taken from a patient whose treatment included radiotherapy and nephrectomy. The receptors come from a man in his sixties with renal cell carcinoma.

J is TRBJ2-7 and V is TRBV4-2; D perhaps matches TRBD1 (5 bases). This CDR3 has 13 residues. Germline V gene data show CDR1 as LGHNA and CDR2 as YNFKEQ. The V and J ends lost 3 bases and 2 bases respectively, with 8 bases between them. CDR3 coding DNA: TGTGCCAGCAGCCACGGACAAGCCTACGAGCAGTACTTC. Protein sequence: CASSHGQAYEQYF.

J is TRBJ1-5 and V is TRBV4-1; maybe TRBD1 (6 bases). Trimming stripped 1 base from V and 6 bases from J, with 10 bases between. This CDR3 region has 14 residues. Looked up from germline, CDR1 is MGHRA and CDR2 is YSYEKL. DNA of the CDR3: TGCGCCAGCAGCCAAGGAGGGGGGTCTCAGCCCCAGCATTTT. This codes for CASSQGGGSQPQHF.

This clone came up once. The chain is built from TRBV5-1 and TRBJ1-3, with D unclear. CDR3 length: 16 residues. Germline V gene sequence: CDR1 SGHRS, CDR2 YFSETQ. Trimming cost V 1 base and J 0 bases, with 11 bases left between them. The CDR3 sequence: CASSLSLVSSGNTIYF. In DNA form, the CDR3 reads TGCGCCAGCAGCTTGTCGCTAGTTTCCTCTGGAAACACCATATATTTT.

The genes are TRBV19 and TRBJ1-2; maybe TRBD1 (6 bases). Germline V gene lookup returns CDR1 LNHDA and CDR2 SQIVND (reference sequence). This CDR3 spans 15 amino acids. V was shortened by 4 bases and J by 5 bases, with 17 bases between the two germline ends. Here the CDR3 reads CASSNSRGVQYGYTF. In DNA, the CDR3 is TGTGCCAGTAGTAACTCCAGGGGAGTCCAGTATGGCTACACCTTC.

The V gene is TRBV27, the J gene TRBJ2-3; no definite D call. The CDR3 extends over 15 amino acids. Trimming left V 6 bases short and J 4 bases short, with 17 bases between. CDR1 is MNHEY, CDR2 SMNVEV, per germline (reference sequence). The CDR3 DNA sequence: TGTGCCAGCAGCGTCCGTGGGTTAGATCCAGATACGCAGTATTTT. Its translation is CASSVRGLDPDTQYF.